The 25 T cell receptor beta chains presented below share a single source sample, sequenced in a study of cytomegalovirus exposure and HLA in healthy donors (dated by TCRdb to about 2017). Preparation of the library involved the immunoSEQ multiplex PCR assay. For the multiplex PCR, a mixture combining 60 forward primers for TCR Vbeta segments and 13 reverse primers for TCR Jbeta segments was used. TCRdb's version of the immuneACCESS table is confined to in-frame rearrangements and falls short of the full clone set. An unresolved V gene accounts for under half of the shortfall where checked; the remainder is of unknown origin. Counted in this sample were approximately 100,000 clones; roughly 80% of them appeared once. The ten largest make up around 5.1% of the sample. The sequencing input was PBMCs. Receptors originate from a female donor in good health and CMV-seropositive.

The chain combines TRBV6-1 with TRBJ2-1; D unresolved. The V and J ends lost 3 bases and 0 bases respectively, with 9 bases between them. Looked up from germline, CDR1 is MNHNS and CDR2 is SASEGT. The CDR3 runs to 15 residues. CDR3: CASSDLPSSYNEQFF. CDR3 in DNA: TGTGCCAGCAGTGATTTGCCTAGCTCCTACAATGAGCAGTTCTTC.

The rearrangement uses TRBV28 and TRBJ1-4; D perhaps matches TRBD1 (5 bases). Germline CDR1 MDHEN, CDR2 SYDVKM. The V gene lost 6 bases and the J gene lost 6 bases, with 17 bases spanning the gap. CDR3 length: 15 residues. CDR3 nucleotides: TGTGCCAGCAGACTTCCAGGGTACCCCGATGAAAAACTGTTTTTT. It yields the protein CASRLPGYPDEKLFF. The full variable domain, with the rest looked up from reference TRBV28 and TRBJ1-4, is DVKVTQSSRYLVKRTGEKVFLECVQDMDHENMFWYRQDPGLGLRLIYFSYDVKMKEKGDIPEGYSVSREKKERFSLILESASTNQTSMYLCASRLPGYPDEKLFFGSGTQLSVL.

This rearrangement joins TRBV9 to TRBJ2-2; D is unresolved. The ends were cut back, 1 base at V and 6 bases at J, with 10 bases in the middle. Germline V gene data show CDR1 as SGDLS and CDR2 as YYNGEE. CDR3 length: 14 amino acids. Here the CDR3 DNA reads TGTGCCAGCAGCGTATATCAAGACTCCGGGGAGCTGTTTTTT. This gives the protein CASSVYQDSGELFF.

V is TRBV28 and J is TRBJ2-7; 7 bases agree with TRBD2. V shed 5 bases and J 2 bases; nucleotides not matched to a gene: 9. Germline loops: CDR1 MDHEN, CDR2 SYDVKM. This CDR3 has 15 amino acids. The CDR3 loop is CASSLSGTKTYEQYF. The CDR3 bases are TGTGCCAGCAGTCTGAGCGGGACTAAGACCTACGAGCAGTACTTC.

The J gene is TRBJ1-2, the V gene TRBV5-1, with TRBD1 matching over 8 bases. The V segment lost 4 bases and the J segment 8 bases; nucleotides outside the gene matches: 10. The CDR3 has 14 residues. Per germline, CDR1 SGHRS and CDR2 YFSETQ. CDR3 sequence reads: CASSPMPGGYGYTF. The CDR3 DNA is TGCGCCAGCAGCCCCATGCCAGGGGGCTACGGCTACACCTTC.

In its sample, this clone was seen a few times. The gene calls are TRBV2 and TRBJ2-5; 13 bases align to TRBD2. This CDR3 has 19 amino acids. The trim removed 5 bases at V and 3 bases at J, leaving 15 bases unmatched. Germline assignment: CDR1 SNHLY and CDR2 FYNNEI. The CDR3 reads CASSPRTSGGTRIKETQYF. The CDR3 DNA is TGTGCCAGCAGTCCGAGGACTAGCGGGGGTACCCGCATTAAAGAGACCCAGTACTTC.

The rearrangement links TRBV27 to TRBJ1-3; 8 nucleotides align to TRBD1. CDR1 is MNHEY, CDR2 SMNVEV, per germline (reference sequence). V lost 5 bases and J lost 0; bases outside the gene matches: 9. The CDR3 contains 17 residues. The CDR3 is CASSPWTGRHSGNTIYF. DNA for the CDR3: TGTGCCAGCAGTCCATGGACAGGGCGTCACTCTGGAAACACCATATATTTT.

This chain uses TRBV28 with TRBJ2-1; 8 nucleotides agree with TRBD2. This CDR3 is 17 amino acids long. Trimming took 10 bases from V and 0 from J; bases not matched to a gene: 14. Germline loops: CDR1 MDHEN, CDR2 SYDVKM. The CDR3, as DNA: TGTGCCACCAAAGTTCCGATAGCGGGGAACTCCTACAATGAGCAGTTCTTC. This sequence encodes CATKVPIAGNSYNEQFF.

The chain carries TRBV4-3 and TRBJ2-2; 8 bases fit TRBD1. The germline V gene has CDR1 LGHNA and CDR2 YSLEER. The CDR3 extends over 15 amino acids. Germline trimming cut 4 bases from V and 4 bases from J; bases unmatched to any gene: 5. The CDR3 spells CASSRWTGPTGELFF. The CDR3 DNA sequence: TGCGCCAGCAGCCGCTGGACAGGGCCCACCGGGGAGCTGTTTTTT.

This clone has only one observation. This sequence joins TRBV27 and TRBJ1-2; D unresolved. With 4 bases removed from V and 4 bases from J, the gap between germline ends came to 16 bases. The germline CDR1 and CDR2 sequences are MNHEY and SMNVEV (reference sequence). This CDR3 region has 15 residues. In nucleotides, the CDR3 is TGTGCCAGCAGTTCCTCGATCGCGGGCGCCTATGGCTACACCTTC. Its protein product is CASSSSIAGAYGYTF.

This chain links TRBV5-1 with TRBJ2-1; 11 bases are shared with TRBD2. Trimming removed 3 bases from V and 6 bases from J; junction bases left unmatched: 8. CDR1 is SGHRS, CDR2 YFSETQ, per germline. The CDR3 loop spans 16 amino acids. CDR3 coding DNA: TGCGCCAGCAGCTCCGGGGGGCTAGCGGGAGGCAATGAGCAGTTCTTC. This codes for CASSSGGLAGGNEQFF.

This clone was counted a few times. V and J are TRBV29-1 and TRBJ2-7, with a possible D match to TRBD1 (6 bases). The CDR3 consists of 15 residues. From germline, CDR1 is SQVTM and CDR2 ANQGSEA. Trimming shortened V by 6 bases and J by 2 bases, and 20 bases separated the two germline ends. Here the CDR3 reads CSVSAPRGLTYEQYF. CDR3 in DNA: TGCAGCGTATCCGCCCCCAGGGGTCTCACCTACGAGCAGTACTTC.

The chain combines TRBV4-1 with TRBJ1-2; D may be TRBD1 (5 bases). The CDR3 totals 18 residues. V was trimmed by 0 bases and J by 0 bases, leaving 17 bases between them. Germline lookup yields CDR1 MGHRA and CDR2 YSYEKL. CDR3 amino acids: CASSQDSRGGYSNYGYTF. DNA for the CDR3: TGCGCCAGCAGCCAAGATAGTCGCGGGGGTTATTCTAACTATGGCTACACCTTC.

The chain has TRBV7-2 and TRBJ1-1, with D uncertain. The CDR3 runs 14 residues. The germline V gene has CDR1 SGHTA and CDR2 FQGNSA. The V gene lost 0 bases and the J gene lost 5 bases, with 10 bases spanning the gap. CDR3 nucleotide sequence: TGTGCCAGCAGCTTAGCGAGTCGGGTGACTGAAGCTTTCTTT. Translated: CASSLASRVTEAFF.

This chain connects TRBV6-9 to TRBJ1-5; D not certain. The CDR3 sequence is 8 residues long. In germline, CDR1 is MNHGY, CDR2 SVAAGI. V was trimmed by 8 bases and J by 12 bases, leaving 5 bases between them. This chain's CDR3 is CASLRQHF. Here the CDR3 DNA reads TGTGCCAGCTTGCGCCAGCATTTT.

This rearrangement joins TRBV10-3 to TRBJ1-4; possibly TRBD1 for D (5 bases). Trimming took off 8 bases at V and 5 bases at J, with 9 bases between the two ends. CDR1 is ENHRY and CDR2 is SYGVKD in the germline V gene. CDR3 length: 12 residues. CDR3 DNA sequence: TGTGCCATCGGCGGGGGAAATGAAAAACTGTTTTTT. Translated, it gives CAIGGGNEKLFF.

In this sample, this clone turned up a few times. The rearrangement joins TRBV2 to TRBJ1-4; no clear D. Germline CDR1 SNHLY, CDR2 FYNNEI. This CDR3 contains 11 residues. Trimming left V 3 bases short and J 8 bases short, with 4 bases between. CDR3 coding DNA: TGTGCCAGCAGTGATGAGGAAAAACTGTTTTTT. Translation gives CASSDEEKLFF.

The chain recombines TRBV4-2 with TRBJ1-4, with TRBD1 as a possible D gene (5 bases). The CDR3 sequence is 14 residues long. V was cut by 1 base and J by 5 bases, with 8 bases left in between. The germline CDR1 and CDR2 sequences are LGHNA and YNFKEQ. The CDR3 loop reads CASSQAGKNEKLFF. As DNA, the CDR3 is TGTGCCAGCAGCCAAGCAGGGAAAAATGAAAAACTGTTTTTT.

J is TRBJ1-1 and V is TRBV2, with TRBD1 matching 7 bases. There are 14 residues in the CDR3. With V trimmed by 8 bases and J by 1 base, 7 bases remained unmatched. Germline CDR1 and CDR2: SNHLY and FYNNEI. DNA of the CDR3: TGTGCCAGCTTCAGAACAGGGGCGAACACTGAAGCTTTCTTT. Translation gives CASFRTGANTEAFF.

This clone showed up just once. This chain joins TRBV7-2 and TRBJ1-6; D unclear. The V end lost 3 bases, the J end lost 2 bases, and 5 bases lay between the germline ends. Per germline, CDR1 SGHTA and CDR2 FQGNSA. The length of the CDR3 is 14 residues. The CDR3 loop reads CASSFTTYNSPLHF. The CDR3 region has the DNA TGTGCCAGCAGCTTCACAACCTATAATTCACCCCTCCACTTT.

The V call is TRBV6-1, the J call TRBJ2-7, with no clear D. V lost 2 bases and J 3 bases, leaving 11 bases between the germline ends. CDR1 and CDR2 (germline): MNHNS, SASEGT. This CDR3 has 14 residues. CDR3 in amino acids: CASSEFITYYEQYF. Here the CDR3 DNA reads TGTGCCAGCAGTGAATTTATCACCTACTACGAGCAGTACTTC.

The rearrangement links TRBV6-1 to TRBJ1-1; 8 bases map to TRBD1. V shed 6 bases, J shed 10 bases, and the junction held 10 bases outside the gene matches. The V gene's germline CDR1 is MNHNS and CDR2 SASEGT. The CDR3 runs 13 residues. This CDR3 reads CASSGQGGVGAFF. The CDR3 DNA is TGTGCCAGCAGCGGACAGGGAGGGGTCGGAGCTTTCTTT.

The chain recombines TRBV5-4 with TRBJ1-1; 7 positions match TRBD1. This CDR3 has 13 residues. Germline V gene lookup returns CDR1 SGHNT and CDR2 YYREEE (reference sequence). With V trimmed by 7 bases and J by 5 bases, 8 bases remained unmatched. CDR3 loop: CASGNAGGTEAFF. The CDR3 bases are TGTGCCAGCGGAAATGCAGGGGGGACTGAAGCTTTCTTT.

The J gene is TRBJ1-2, the V gene TRBV6-1; TRBD1 matches at 11 bases. V gave up 2 bases and J gave up 3 bases; unmatched junction bases: 14. This CDR3 spans 19 amino acids. Per the germline V gene, CDR1 is MNHNS and CDR2 is SASEGT. The CDR3: CASSEINQVWTGGYYGYTF. CDR3 bases: TGTGCCAGCAGTGAAATTAATCAGGTTTGGACAGGGGGCTACTATGGCTACACCTTC.

The chain employs TRBV9 and TRBJ2-5; 9 positions match TRBD1. The length of the CDR3 is 17 residues. The V gene's germline CDR1 is SGDLS and CDR2 YYNGEE. V lost 4 bases, J lost 2 bases, and 12 bases stayed unmatched. The chain's CDR3 is CASSPTRDRDFQETQYF. Written as DNA, the CDR3 is TGTGCCAGCAGCCCAACGCGGGACAGGGATTTTCAAGAGACCCAGTACTTC.